This TCR beta chain stems from a study of control samples from healthy donors and cancer patients. Generated by immunoSEQ multiplex PCR, the TCRdb table keeps only in-frame clones and is missing some. The sample lists a few hundred thousand clones, more than 80% occurring once. This CDR3 is 15 amino acids long. V shed 1 base and J shed 1 base, with 11 bases lying between them. CDR1 is MNHNS and CDR2 is SASEGT in the germline V gene. This sequence joins TRBV6-1 and TRBJ2-7; no firm D call. This clonotype originated in a man between 40 and 49 years old with head and neck cancer. Sequences were obtained from PBMCs. CDR3 coding DNA: TGTGCCAGCAGTGAAGGTCTTTTGGGATCCTACGAGCAGTACTTC. As protein: CASSEGLLGSYEQYF.